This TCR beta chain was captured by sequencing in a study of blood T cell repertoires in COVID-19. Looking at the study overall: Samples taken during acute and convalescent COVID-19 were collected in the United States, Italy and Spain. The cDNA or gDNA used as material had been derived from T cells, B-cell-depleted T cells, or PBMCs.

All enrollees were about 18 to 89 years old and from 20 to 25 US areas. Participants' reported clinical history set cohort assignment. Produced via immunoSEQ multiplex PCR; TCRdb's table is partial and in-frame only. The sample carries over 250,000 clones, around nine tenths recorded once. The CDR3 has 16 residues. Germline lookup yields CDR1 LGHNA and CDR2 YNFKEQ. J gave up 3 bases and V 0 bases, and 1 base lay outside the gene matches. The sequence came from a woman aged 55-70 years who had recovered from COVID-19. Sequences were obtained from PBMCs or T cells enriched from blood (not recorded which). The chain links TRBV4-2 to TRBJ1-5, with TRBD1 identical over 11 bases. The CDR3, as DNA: TGTGCCAGCAGCCAAGACGGACAGGGGGCCAATCAGCCCCAGCATTTT. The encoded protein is CASSQDGQGANQPQHF.